This entry lists 17 T cell receptor beta chains sequenced from one sample in a study of T-cell memory formation after mild COVID-19 (dated by TCRdb to the early 2020s). The library was prepared using 5' RACE. The listed sequencing device is Illumina NovaSeq 6000. The public sequencing data were trimmed at Q25 with fastp and processed into clonotypes with MiXCR by TCRdb, which kept only in-frame beta chains. A single entry per CDR3 protein holds the most common genes and DNA from its merged rows. In all, the sample holds around 390,000 distinct CDR3 sequences, and around a sixth of those were seen once. The top ten constitute around a fifth of the sample. Sample: PBMCs or a T cell subset sorted from them (not recorded which). These receptors came from a man aged 18 to 30 who had mild COVID-19 (a few samples of this study predate the infection). The sample titles of this study are shuffled in the database, so cell type and time point are left out; the donor was told from shared clones.

The CDR3 sequence is CASSLGRSPGNGYTF. In DNA form, the CDR3 reads TGTGCCAGCAGCTTAGGGCGAAGCCCCGGCAATGGCTACACCTTC. The chain couples TRBV7-9 to TRBJ1-2; the D is unclear. Trimming removed 1 base at V and 6 bases at J, with 15 bases between. CDR3 length: 15 amino acids. Germline loops: CDR1 SEHNR, CDR2 FQNEAQ (reference sequence).

This clonotype occurred many times. The chain's CDR3 is CASSLTGGNSPLHF. The DNA of the CDR3 is TGTGCCAGCAGCCTGACAGGGGGAAATTCACCCCTCCACTTT. The chain uses TRBV12-3 or TRBV12-4 and TRBJ1-6; 9 positions match TRBD1. The CDR3 contains 14 residues. V lost 6 bases to trimming and J lost 7 bases; unmatched junction nucleotides: 4.

This chain links TRBV29-1 with TRBJ1-1, with no clear D. In germline, CDR1 is SQVTM, CDR2 ANQGSEA. This CDR3 spans 13 amino acids. Trimming took 6 bases from V and 4 from J, leaving 15 bases between them. CDR3 sequence: CSVERGRGTEAFF. Here the CDR3 DNA reads TGCAGCGTCGAGAGAGGGAGAGGCACTGAAGCTTTCTTT.

The table lists this clonotype with a few counts. The V and J genes are TRBV11-2 and TRBJ1-2, with TRBD1 as a possible D gene (6 bases). The CDR3 is 14 amino acids. The germline V gene encodes CDR1 SGHAT and CDR2 FQNNGV. V was pared by 3 bases and J by 5 bases, with 13 bases between. CDR3 residues: CASSFTGAGYGYTF. CDR3 in DNA: TGTGCCAGCAGCTTCACGGGGGCAGGGTATGGCTACACCTTC.

This clonotype was counted ten times or more. The chain employs TRBV5-1 and TRBJ2-3; 7 bases map to TRBD1. Germline loops: CDR1 SGHRS, CDR2 YFSETQ. With V trimmed by 0 bases and J by 2 bases, 3 bases remained unmatched. CDR3 length: 15 residues. CDR3 protein: CASSLGQGDTDTQYF. The CDR3, as DNA: TGCGCCAGCAGCTTGGGACAGGGTGACACAGATACGCAGTATTTT.

This CDR3 reads CASSVDRDWDEQFF. CDR3 nucleotide sequence: TGTGCCAGCAGCGTGGACAGGGACTGGGATGAGCAGTTCTTC. The gene calls are TRBV7-2 and TRBJ2-1; 8 nucleotides line up with TRBD1. Germline V CDR1 and CDR2: SGHTA, FQGNSA. With 5 bases clipped from V and 8 bases from J, the junction kept 8 bases outside the gene matches. CDR3 size: 14 residues.

This clonotype was seen repeatedly, ten times or more. The CDR3 here is CASSLGGGGGNTIYF. CDR3 sequence (DNA): TGTGCCAGCAGCTTAGGAGGGGGCGGGGGAAACACCATATATTTT. The rearrangement uses TRBV7-2 and TRBJ1-3; TRBD1 agrees at 7 bases. This CDR3 has 15 amino acids. The V gene's germline CDR1 is SGHTA and CDR2 FQGNSA. The trim removed 1 base at V and 4 bases at J, leaving 4 bases unmatched.

The chain is built from TRBV24-1 and TRBJ2-3; tentatively, D is TRBD2 (6 bases). The CDR3 consists of 18 residues. Trimming took off 0 bases at V and 1 base at J, with 16 bases between the two ends. Germline V gene data show CDR1 as KGHDR and CDR2 as SFDVKD. The CDR3 DNA sequence: TGTGCCACCAGTGATTTGCGGCTAGCAGCGGGCGGCACAGATACGCAGTATTTT. Translation: CATSDLRLAAGGTDTQYF.

The J gene is TRBJ2-3, the V gene TRBV7-2, with D perhaps TRBD1 or TRBD2 (6 bases each). The V gene's germline CDR1 is SGHTA and CDR2 FQGNSA. The CDR3 has 15 amino acids. With 7 bases removed from V and 2 bases from J, the gap between germline ends came to 16 bases. CDR3 nucleotide sequence: TGTGCCAGCAACTACGGGGGCGCGCTCACAGATACGCAGTATTTT. It is translated as CASNYGGALTDTQYF.

The rearrangement uses TRBV12-3 or TRBV12-4 and TRBJ2-7, with TRBD1 as a possible D gene (6 bases). This CDR3 has 13 amino acids. Trimming cost V 2 bases and J 6 bases, with 11 bases left between them. DNA for the CDR3: TGTGCCAGCAGTTTAAGGCAGGACAGCGAGCAGTACTTC. It specifies CASSLRQDSEQYF.

The chain combines TRBV12-3 or TRBV12-4 with TRBJ2-5; D possibly matches TRBD1 or TRBD2 (5 bases each). This CDR3 contains 14 residues. Trimming stripped 6 bases from V and 1 base from J, with 12 bases between. The CDR3 DNA sequence: TGTGCCAGCAGCCCAAACGGGGCCCAAGAGACCCAGTACTTC. Amino acids: CASSPNGAQETQYF.

This clonotype has ten or more counts. The chain couples TRBV18 to TRBJ2-5; D is ambiguous. The CDR3 totals 12 residues. Germline assignment: CDR1 KGHSH and CDR2 LQKENI. Trimming left V 3 bases short and J 5 bases short, with 7 bases between. The CDR3 sequence: CASSPRIETQYF. CDR3 bases: TGTGCCAGCTCACCGCGAATCGAGACCCAGTACTTC.

The chain joins TRBV6-6 to TRBJ2-5, with unresolved D. V lost 0 bases, J lost 1 base, and 15 bases lay in between. Germline V CDR1 and CDR2: MNHNY, SVGAGI (reference sequence). The CDR3 is 17 residues long. The CDR3 region has the DNA TGTGCCAGCAGTTACTCGAACAGTCCCTTTAGCCAAGAGACCCAGTACTTC. Its protein is CASSYSNSPFSQETQYF.

This chain joins TRBV10-3 and TRBJ1-1; D not certain. Trimming left V 2 bases short and J 4 bases short, with 8 bases between. CDR1 ENHRY and CDR2 SYGVKD come from the germline V gene. This CDR3 is built from 13 residues. The CDR3 nucleotides are TGTGCCATCAGTGAGAGGCCCGGCACTGAAGCTTTCTTT. It yields the protein CAISERPGTEAFF.

This clonotype showed up just a few times. The chain combines TRBV6-6 with TRBJ1-5, with D unresolved. V lost 8 bases and J lost 9, with 8 bases in between. CDR3 length: 10 amino acids. Germline V gene lookup returns CDR1 MNHNY and CDR2 SVGAGI (reference sequence). The CDR3 loop reads CASGLPPQHF. CDR3 DNA: TGTGCCAGCGGGCTTCCGCCCCAGCATTTT.

The chain is built from TRBV7-9 and TRBJ2-2, with D possibly TRBD1 on 7 matching bases. This CDR3 spans 17 amino acids. Per germline, CDR1 SEHNR and CDR2 FQNEAQ (reference sequence). V lost 5 bases and J lost 0, with 16 bases in between. CDR3 nucleotide sequence: TGTGCCAGCAGCCGCTGGAGGGGGCCGTCGAACACCGGGGAGCTGTTTTTT. Its translation: CASSRWRGPSNTGELFF.

This clonotype appeared a few times. The chain recombines TRBV20-1 with TRBJ1-5; 7 nucleotides align to TRBD1. Trimming removed 6 bases from V and 4 bases from J; junction bases left unmatched: 15. Germline lookup yields CDR1 DFQATT and CDR2 SNEGSKA (reference sequence). This CDR3 spans 16 amino acids. CDR3 nucleotides: TGCAGTGCAAGGGGGCCCAGGGTAGGCACGAATCAGCCCCAGCATTTT. Protein sequence: CSARGPRVGTNQPQHF.